These T cell receptor beta chains were read from a single sample in a study of tumour-infiltrating T cells in Burkitt lymphoma. The method was immunoSEQ multiplex PCR; TCRdb's version includes in-frame clones alone and lacks a portion of them. The table includes tens of thousands of clones, around 32% detected once. Material for sequencing was tumor tissue. All receptors come from a human donor with Burkitt lymphoma. The CDR3 runs from the conserved cysteine through the conserved F or W. The order of the fields is CDR3 protein, CDR3 DNA, J gene, D gene, V gene, clone size. A D gene is named only where the DNA matches it firmly. Size tells how often a clone was seen (once, few, many) or the class of an expanded clone, and some rows leave it out.

CDR3aa: CASSLTYNSPLHF
CDR3nt: TGTGCCAGCAGCCTGACCTATAATTCACCCCTCCACTTT
j_gene: TRBJ1-6
d_gene: .
v_gene: TRBV7-2
abundance: .

CDR3aa: CASSPGTGYTEAFF
CDR3nt: TGTGCCAGCTCCCCCGGGACAGGGTACACTGAAGCTTTCTTT
j_gene: TRBJ1-1
d_gene: TRBD1
v_gene: TRBV18
abundance: once

CDR3aa: CASSSQGNYGYTF
CDR3nt: TGTGCCAGCAGCTCACAGGGGAACTATGGCTACACCTTC
j_gene: TRBJ1-2
d_gene: TRBD1
v_gene: TRBV5-6
abundance: few

CDR3aa: CSVVAFMNTEAFF
CDR3nt: TGCAGCGTTGTCGCTTTCATGAACACTGAAGCTTTCTTT
j_gene: TRBJ1-1
d_gene: .
v_gene: TRBV29-1
abundance: few

CDR3aa: CASSPTASVNTEAFF
CDR3nt: TGTGCCAGCAGCCCGACAGCTTCTGTGAACACTGAAGCTTTCTTT
j_gene: TRBJ1-1
d_gene: .
v_gene: TRBV5-4
abundance: .

CDR3aa: CASRPDRAQPQHF
CDR3nt: TGTGCCAGCAGACCGGACAGGGCTCAGCCCCAGCATTTT
j_gene: TRBJ1-5
d_gene: TRBD1
v_gene: TRBV2
abundance: .

CDR3aa: CSVDYDSTGELFF
CDR3nt: TGCAGCGTCGACTACGACAGCACCGGGGAGCTGTTTTTT
j_gene: TRBJ2-2
d_gene: .
v_gene: TRBV29-1
abundance: .

CDR3aa: CASSSQGYEQYF
CDR3nt: TGCGCCAGCAGCTCCCAGGGATACGAGCAGTACTTC
j_gene: TRBJ2-7
d_gene: .
v_gene: TRBV5-1
abundance: .

CDR3aa: CASSEGARGQNEQYF
CDR3nt: TGTGCCAGCAGTGAAGGAGCCAGGGGGCAAAACGAGCAGTACTTC
j_gene: TRBJ2-7
d_gene: TRBD1
v_gene: TRBV6-1
abundance: few

CDR3aa: CASRSGTGGDNEQFF
CDR3nt: TGCGCCAGCAGGTCCGGGACAGGGGGGGACAATGAGCAGTTCTTC
j_gene: TRBJ2-1
d_gene: TRBD1
v_gene: TRBV5-1
abundance: .

CDR3aa: CASSSKGTAPNYEQYF
CDR3nt: TGTGCCAGCAGCTCCAAAGGGACAGCGCCCAACTACGAGCAGTACTTC
j_gene: TRBJ2-7
d_gene: TRBD1
v_gene: TRBV7-9
abundance: .

CDR3aa: CASRYEQGYEQYF
CDR3nt: TGTGCCAGCAGATACGAACAGGGCTACGAGCAGTACTTC
j_gene: TRBJ2-7
d_gene: .
v_gene: TRBV6-5
abundance: .

CDR3aa: CASSPLGQETQYF
CDR3nt: TGTGCCAGCTCACCCCTGGGACAAGAGACCCAGTACTTC
j_gene: TRBJ2-5
d_gene: .
v_gene: TRBV18
abundance: .

CDR3aa: CASSDSSPAQPQHF
CDR3nt: TGTGCCAGCAGCGACAGCAGCCCCGCTCAGCCCCAGCATTTT
j_gene: TRBJ1-5
d_gene: .
v_gene: TRBV6-1
abundance: few

CDR3aa: CASSASGRGWIPDTQYF
CDR3nt: TGTGCCAGCAGCGCATCCGGACGGGGGTGGATCCCAGATACGCAGTATTTT
j_gene: TRBJ2-3
d_gene: .
v_gene: TRBV7-9
abundance: .

CDR3aa: CASSVDHSSGNTIYF
CDR3nt: TGTGCCAGCAGCGTAGATCACAGCTCTGGAAACACCATATATTTT
j_gene: TRBJ1-3
d_gene: .
v_gene: TRBV9
abundance: few

CDR3aa: CASSPGGQSMNTEAFF
CDR3nt: TGTGCCAGCAGCCCCGGAGGACAGAGCATGAACACTGAAGCTTTCTTT
j_gene: TRBJ1-1
d_gene: .
v_gene: TRBV5-4
abundance: .

CDR3aa: CASSQDKPVGGETQYF
CDR3nt: TGCGCCAGCAGCCAAGATAAACCGGTCGGGGGAGAGACCCAGTACTTC
j_gene: TRBJ2-5
d_gene: .
v_gene: TRBV4-3
abundance: few

CDR3aa: CASSPSQGATGLGGYTF
CDR3nt: TGTGCCAGCTCACCGTCACAGGGGGCCACTGGCTTAGGGGGCTACACCTTC
j_gene: TRBJ1-2
d_gene: TRBD1
v_gene: TRBV18
abundance: few

CDR3aa: CSADYGYTF
CDR3nt: TGCAGCGCCGACTACGGCTACACCTTC
j_gene: TRBJ1-2
d_gene: .
v_gene: TRBV29-1
abundance: few

CDR3aa: CASSTGGTGFYEQYF
CDR3nt: TGCGCCAGCAGCACAGGCGGGACAGGGTTTTACGAGCAGTACTTC
j_gene: TRBJ2-7
d_gene: TRBD1
v_gene: TRBV5-1
abundance: few

CDR3aa: CATLQGAGEPQHF
CDR3nt: TGTGCCACCCTACAGGGGGCCGGGGAGCCCCAGCATTTT
j_gene: TRBJ1-5
d_gene: TRBD1
v_gene: TRBV10-3
abundance: .

CDR3aa: CASSFRTRTGNTEAFF
CDR3nt: TGTGCCAGCAGCTTTCGAACCCGGACGGGAAACACTGAAGCTTTCTTT
j_gene: TRBJ1-1
d_gene: .
v_gene: TRBV7-2
abundance: few

CDR3aa: CASSFWFGTDTQYF
CDR3nt: TGTGCCAGCAGTTTTTGGTTTGGGACAGATACGCAGTATTTT
j_gene: TRBJ2-3
d_gene: .
v_gene: TRBV27
abundance: .

CDR3aa: CASSQPLPGQWAPWPEAQYF
CDR3nt: TGCGCCAGCAGCCAACCTTTGCCGGGACAGTGGGCCCCTTGGCCGGAGGCCCAGTACTTC
j_gene: TRBJ2-5
d_gene: TRBD1
v_gene: TRBV4-3
abundance: .

CDR3aa: CASRPPPSGQYNEQFF
CDR3nt: TGTGCCAGCAGACCCCCCCCCTCGGGGCAGTACAATGAGCAGTTCTTC
j_gene: TRBJ2-1
d_gene: .
v_gene: TRBV7-2
abundance: once

CDR3aa: CASSPPGQRYEQYF
CDR3nt: TGTGCCAGCTCACCTCCGGGACAGAGGTACGAGCAGTACTTC
j_gene: TRBJ2-7
d_gene: TRBD1
v_gene: TRBV18
abundance: .

CDR3aa: CSVRREYGYTF
CDR3nt: TGCAGCGTTCGGCGGGAGTATGGCTACACCTTC
j_gene: TRBJ1-2
d_gene: .
v_gene: TRBV29-1
abundance: few

CDR3aa: CASSLPGAQETQYF
CDR3nt: TGTGCCAGCAGCTTGCCGGGGGCTCAAGAGACCCAGTACTTC
j_gene: TRBJ2-5
d_gene: .
v_gene: TRBV5-4
abundance: .

CDR3aa: CASSPPGGLGETQYF
CDR3nt: TGTGCCAGCAGCCCCCCGGGGGGGCTAGGGGAGACCCAGTACTTC
j_gene: TRBJ2-5
d_gene: TRBD2
v_gene: TRBV7-9
abundance: .

CDR3aa: CASSLDTVNEQYF
CDR3nt: TGCGCCAGCAGCTTGGATACGGTCAACGAGCAGTACTTC
j_gene: TRBJ2-7
d_gene: .
v_gene: TRBV5-1
abundance: .

CDR3aa: CASSSNLGGYEQYF
CDR3nt: TGTGCCAGCAGCTCCAACCTAGGGGGCTACGAGCAGTACTTC
j_gene: TRBJ2-7
d_gene: .
v_gene: TRBV7-2
abundance: .

CDR3aa: CASGRTGNTGELFF
CDR3nt: TGTGCCAGCGGTCGGACGGGGAACACCGGGGAGCTGTTTTTT
j_gene: TRBJ2-2
d_gene: .
v_gene: TRBV11-1
abundance: .

CDR3aa: CASSFDRVGTDTQYF
CDR3nt: TGTGCCAGCAGCTTCGACAGGGTTGGGACAGATACGCAGTATTTT
j_gene: TRBJ2-3
d_gene: TRBD1
v_gene: TRBV5-6
abundance: .

CDR3aa: CASSVFRTGSIFDYGYTF
CDR3nt: TGTGCCAGCAGTGTGTTCCGGACAGGGAGTATCTTTGACTATGGCTACACCTTC
j_gene: TRBJ1-2
d_gene: TRBD1
v_gene: TRBV6-1
abundance: .

CDR3aa: CASIGSVSGANVLTF
CDR3nt: TGTGCCAGCATCGGCAGTGTCTCTGGGGCCAACGTCCTGACTTTC
j_gene: TRBJ2-6
d_gene: .
v_gene: TRBV7-9
abundance: .

CDR3aa: CATSRGLANEQFF
CDR3nt: TGTGCCACCAGCAGAGGACTAGCCAATGAGCAGTTCTTC
j_gene: TRBJ2-1
d_gene: TRBD2
v_gene: TRBV15
abundance: .

CDR3aa: CASSQATGNTNYGYTF
CDR3nt: TGTGCCAGCAGCCAAGCGACAGGGAACACTAACTATGGCTACACCTTC
j_gene: TRBJ1-2
d_gene: TRBD1
v_gene: TRBV4-2
abundance: .

CDR3aa: CASSSTDTQYF
CDR3nt: TGTGCCAGCAGCTCCACAGATACGCAGTATTTT
j_gene: TRBJ2-3
d_gene: .
v_gene: TRBV7-2
abundance: .

CDR3aa: CASSQWNRGAEAFF
CDR3nt: TGCGCCAGCAGCCAATGGAACAGGGGCGCTGAAGCTTTCTTT
j_gene: TRBJ1-1
d_gene: TRBD1
v_gene: TRBV4-3
abundance: .

CDR3aa: CASSQAGFNYGYTF
CDR3nt: TGTGCCAGCAGCCAAGCAGGGTTTAACTATGGCTACACCTTC
j_gene: TRBJ1-2
d_gene: .
v_gene: TRBV4-2
abundance: .

CDR3aa: CASSREGGTGELFF
CDR3nt: TGCGCCAGCAGCCGGGAAGGGGGAACCGGGGAGCTGTTTTTT
j_gene: TRBJ2-2
d_gene: .
v_gene: TRBV4-3
abundance: .

CDR3aa: CASSLEGQGLSGYTF
CDR3nt: TGCGCCAGCAGCTTGGAGGGACAGGGTCTAAGTGGCTACACCTTC
j_gene: TRBJ1-2
d_gene: TRBD1
v_gene: TRBV5-1
abundance: .

CDR3aa: CASRGGTGGRELFF
CDR3nt: TGTGCCAGCAGGGGAGGGACAGGGGGCAGGGAGCTGTTTTTT
j_gene: TRBJ2-2
d_gene: TRBD1
v_gene: TRBV9
abundance: .

CDR3aa: CASSVSSGANVLTF
CDR3nt: TGTGCCAGCAGCGTTAGCTCTGGGGCCAACGTCCTGACTTTC
j_gene: TRBJ2-6
d_gene: .
v_gene: TRBV9
abundance: few

CDR3aa: CASRPGQGAFYEQYF
CDR3nt: TGTGCCAGCAGACCAGGACAGGGGGCTTTCTACGAGCAGTACTTC
j_gene: TRBJ2-7
d_gene: TRBD1
v_gene: TRBV27
abundance: .

CDR3aa: CASSQDPGFWELFF
CDR3nt: TGCGCCAGCAGCCAAGATCCCGGGTTTTGGGAGCTGTTTTTT
j_gene: TRBJ2-2
d_gene: .
v_gene: TRBV4-3
abundance: few

CDR3aa: CASSFQSGTSGDTQYF
CDR3nt: TGCGCCAGCAGCTTCCAATCCGGGACTAGCGGGGATACGCAGTATTTT
j_gene: TRBJ2-3
d_gene: TRBD2
v_gene: TRBV5-1
abundance: .

CDR3aa: CASSFPDTGELFF
CDR3nt: TGCGCCAGCAGCTTTCCGGACACCGGGGAGCTGTTTTTT
j_gene: TRBJ2-2
d_gene: .
v_gene: TRBV5-1
abundance: few

CDR3aa: CASRSGQGNYGYTF
CDR3nt: TGCGCCAGCAGATCGGGACAGGGGAACTATGGCTACACCTTC
j_gene: TRBJ1-2
d_gene: TRBD1
v_gene: TRBV5-1
abundance: few

CDR3aa: CASSQVPGRTEGELFF
CDR3nt: TGTGCCAGCAGCCAAGTTCCGGGCAGAACCGAGGGGGAGCTGTTTTTT
j_gene: TRBJ2-2
d_gene: .
v_gene: TRBV4-2
abundance: .

CDR3aa: CAWSYGRHYEQYF
CDR3nt: TGTGCCTGGAGTTACGGACGGCACTACGAGCAGTACTTC
j_gene: TRBJ2-7
d_gene: .
v_gene: TRBV30
abundance: few

CDR3aa: CASNFSATANNSPLHF
CDR3nt: TGTGCCAGCAACTTCTCGGCGACAGCTAATAATTCACCCCTCCACTTT
j_gene: TRBJ1-6
d_gene: .
v_gene: TRBV25-1
abundance: .

CDR3aa: CASSFTGQPNGGYTF
CDR3nt: TGTGCCAGCAGCTTCACCGGACAGCCCAATGGTGGCTACACCTTC
j_gene: TRBJ1-2
d_gene: .
v_gene: TRBV13
abundance: few

CDR3aa: CASSPGWAREAFF
CDR3nt: TGTGCCAGCAGCCCCGGGTGGGCAAGGGAAGCTTTCTTT
j_gene: TRBJ1-1
d_gene: .
v_gene: TRBV7-9
abundance: medium-sized

CDR3aa: CASSSSGGFRETQYF
CDR3nt: TGTGCCAGCAGCTCCAGCGGGGGTTTTAGGGAGACCCAGTACTTC
j_gene: TRBJ2-5
d_gene: TRBD2
v_gene: TRBV13
abundance: few

CDR3aa: CATVAGVHEQYF
CDR3nt: TGTGCCACCGTAGCGGGGGTACACGAGCAGTACTTC
j_gene: TRBJ2-7
d_gene: TRBD2
v_gene: TRBV6-1
abundance: .

CDR3aa: CASSIRQDADTQYF
CDR3nt: TGTGCCAGCAGCATAAGACAGGACGCAGATACGCAGTATTTT
j_gene: TRBJ2-3
d_gene: .
v_gene: TRBV7-8
abundance: few

CDR3aa: CAISGEGGTYQPQHF
CDR3nt: TGTGCCATCAGTGGGGAGGGGGGGACCTATCAGCCCCAGCATTTT
j_gene: TRBJ1-5
d_gene: .
v_gene: TRBV10-3
abundance: few